This T cell receptor beta chain was found in a study of blood T cell repertoires in COVID-19. Study overall: COVID-19 samples, acute and convalescent, were from the United States, Italy and Spain. PBMCs, B-cell-depleted T cells, or T cells were the source of the cDNA or gDNA that made up the material.

The germline V gene has CDR1 SGHNT and CDR2 YYREEE (reference sequence). This CDR3 is 14 amino acids long. Trimming took off 4 bases at V and 8 bases at J, with 18 bases between the two ends. Per the original data handling: Estimation of nucleated cell counts was performed using reference gene primer amplification. Using immunoSEQ multiplex PCR, the repertoire was profiled, and TCRdb retains in-frame clones only, with some absent. The V and J calls and clone size were taken over from that table, and D and trimming were inferred from the DNA. Among roughly 380,000 clones listed, over 85% were seen once. Seattle participants joined during active infection and were tracked over time.

V gene TRBV5-4 combines with J gene TRBJ1-1, with no clear D. The sequencing input was peripheral blood. The clonotype comes from a woman in her fifties or sixties with COVID-19, enrolled during active disease. CDR3 residues: CASSPRAGGGEAFF. For the CDR3, the DNA is TGTGCCAGCAGCCCTAGGGCGGGCGGCGGAGAAGCTTTCTTT.